This T cell receptor (beta chain) came from a study of CD8 T cells in Susac syndrome. Both CD4+ and CD8+ T cells were negatively isolated, and TEMRA cells underwent FACS enrichment. After extraction with the RNeasy kit, about 0.45 to 1 ug of the RNA was reverse transcribed using random hexamers. Amplification of TCR beta CDR3 across 54 Vbeta and 13 Jbeta was performed with immunoSEQ multiplex PCR. MiXCR, applied by TCRdb to the immunoSEQ multiplex PCR reads, yields one record per CDR3 protein. The repertoire consists of 210,000 or so distinct CDR3 sequences, with about 94% occurring once and the leading ten covering around 0.15%. Germline V gene lookup returns CDR1 DFQATT and CDR2 SNEGSKA (reference sequence). The trim removed 6 bases at V and 1 base at J, leaving 13 bases unmatched. This CDR3 region has 16 residues.

The sequence derives from a human donor with Susac syndrome. The sample comprised CD4+ T cells from PBMCs. The chain uses TRBV20-1 and TRBJ1-1, with TRBD1 matching over 8 bases. Here the CDR3 reads CSAPFPGGRSNTEAFF. The CDR3 nucleotides are TGCAGTGCCCCCTTTCCAGGGGGCAGGTCGAACACTGAAGCTTTCTTT.